The 17 T cell receptor beta chains listed next were all sequenced from one sample in a study of blood T cell repertoires in COVID-19. Clones were read by immunoSEQ multiplex PCR, and TCRdb kept only the in-frame ones, dropping some. Among fewer than 350,000 clones listed, approximately 91% were seen once. The specimen sequenced was PBMCs or T cells enriched from blood (not recorded which). These receptors were taken from a man aged 60 to 75 who had recovered from COVID-19.

This chain links TRBV5-1 with TRBJ1-1, with a tentative D call TRBD1 (6 bases). Trimming took off 0 bases at V and 5 bases at J, with 14 bases between the two ends. The CDR3 runs to 15 residues. Germline V gene lookup returns CDR1 SGHRS and CDR2 YFSETQ. DNA of the CDR3: TGCGCCAGCAGCTTGGTTGGGACACCGGGGACTGAAGCTTTCTTT. Protein product: CASSLVGTPGTEAFF.

V and J are TRBV11-2 and TRBJ2-7, with a weak D call TRBD1 (8 bases). This CDR3 has 18 residues. V lost 7 bases and J lost 2, with 27 bases in between. The V gene's germline CDR1 is SGHAT and CDR2 FQNNGV. The CDR3 DNA sequence: TGTGCCAGCAACCCAGGGGGCCGAGTGCGGACTAGGCCCTACGAGCAGTACTTC. As protein: CASNPGGRVRTRPYEQYF.

Concerning this clone itself: The same CDR3 can be traced to other DNA sequences in this sample. This rearrangement joins TRBV19 to TRBJ2-2; D unresolved. V was cut by 3 bases and J by 7 bases, with 12 bases left in between. The CDR3 runs to 14 residues. The V gene's germline CDR1 is LNHDA and CDR2 SQIVND (reference sequence). For the CDR3, the DNA is TGTGCCAGTAGTATTTACCGCCAGGACGGGGAGCTGTTTTTT. Translation gives CASSIYRQDGELFF.

The chain couples TRBV27 to TRBJ1-5; 9 nucleotides agree with TRBD1. Germline values: CDR1 MNHEY, CDR2 SMNVEV (reference sequence). CDR3 length equals 18 residues. The V and J ends lost 5 bases and 2 bases, in that order; junction bases with no gene match: 13. CDR3 DNA: TGTGCCAGCAGTCCATCACCGGGACAGGGATTTGGCAATCAGCCCCAGCATTTT. The encoded protein is CASSPSPGQGFGNQPQHF.

This clone was detected only once. The rearrangement uses TRBV10-3 and TRBJ1-2; the match to TRBD1 covers 12 bases. With V trimmed by 7 bases and J by 6 bases, 3 bases remained unmatched. Looked up from germline, CDR1 is ENHRY and CDR2 is SYGVKD. The CDR3 is 13 amino acids. DNA for the CDR3: TGTGCCATCAAGGGACAGGGGGCGGATGGCTACACCTTC. Protein: CAIKGQGADGYTF.

The V and J genes are TRBV5-6 and TRBJ1-5; a weak D match, TRBD1 (5 bases). The CDR3 extends over 13 amino acids. V lost 1 base to trimming and J lost 7 bases, with 9 bases between them. The V gene's germline CDR1 is SGHDT and CDR2 YYEEEE. The CDR3 here is CASSLTREQPQHF. CDR3 sequence (DNA): TGTGCCAGCAGCTTGACCAGGGAACAGCCCCAGCATTTT.

The V call is TRBV19, the J call TRBJ1-5, with D hard to call. The CDR3 loop spans 13 amino acids. CDR1 LNHDA and CDR2 SQIVND come from the germline V gene (reference sequence). Trimming pared 4 bases from V and 5 bases from J, leaving 9 bases between. Here the CDR3 reads CASSTKADQPQHF. The CDR3 bases are TGTGCCAGTAGTACAAAAGCGGATCAGCCCCAGCATTTT.

This clone was counted a single time. The gene calls are TRBV11-2 and TRBJ1-1; TRBD1 might be the D (6 bases). V was cut by 2 bases and J by 3 bases, with 10 bases left in between. Looked up from germline, CDR1 is SGHAT and CDR2 is FQNNGV. CDR3 size: 14 residues. This CDR3 reads CASSLTGRYTEAFF. In DNA form, the CDR3 reads TGTGCCAGCAGCTTAACAGGGAGATACACTGAAGCTTTCTTT.

The chain recombines TRBV5-4 with TRBJ2-2, with 15 nucleotides matching TRBD2. This CDR3 region has 17 residues. V shed 3 bases, J shed 7 bases, and the junction held 7 bases outside the gene matches. Germline lookup yields CDR1 SGHNT and CDR2 YYREEE (reference sequence). This CDR3 is CASSYGLAGGQGGELFF. The CDR3 nucleotides read TGTGCCAGCAGCTACGGACTAGCGGGAGGGCAGGGCGGGGAGCTGTTTTTT.

V usage is TRBV5-8 and J usage is TRBJ1-5, with 7 bases fitting TRBD1. The ends lost 3 bases at V and 7 bases at J; junction bases unmatched: 7. From germline, CDR1 is SGHTS and CDR2 YDEGEE. This CDR3 is built from 14 residues. CDR3: CASSSRGARQPQHF. CDR3 nucleotides: TGTGCCAGCAGCTCCAGGGGGGCTAGGCAGCCCCAGCATTTT.

This chain uses TRBV7-2 with TRBJ1-1, with a weak D call TRBD1 (5 bases). The CDR3 has 15 amino acids. Germline assignment: CDR1 SGHTA and CDR2 FQGNSA. Trimming took off 2 bases at V and 1 base at J, with 11 bases between the two ends. CDR3 in amino acids: CASSLYQGKNTEAFF. The CDR3 DNA is TGTGCCAGCAGCTTATATCAGGGAAAGAACACTGAAGCTTTCTTT.

This rearrangement joins TRBV5-5 to TRBJ1-2; D remains ambiguous. This CDR3 is built from 13 residues. Trimming removed 1 base from V and 8 bases from J, with 12 bases in between. Germline V gene lookup returns CDR1 SGHKS and CDR2 YYEKEE (reference sequence). CDR3 loop: CASSLIDNGGYTF. Written as DNA, the CDR3 is TGTGCCAGCAGCTTGATAGACAACGGCGGCTACACCTTC.

The V call is TRBV5-1, the J call TRBJ1-1; no reliable D call. Germline V gives CDR1 SGHRS, CDR2 YFSETQ. The ends were cut back, 4 bases at V and 4 bases at J, with 11 bases in the middle. This CDR3 contains 13 residues. CDR3 region: CASSLDGSTEAFF. CDR3 DNA sequence: TGCGCCAGCAGCCTGGATGGGAGCACTGAAGCTTTCTTT.

This sequence joins TRBV27 and TRBJ2-2; no firm D call. The CDR3 runs 15 residues. The V gene's germline CDR1 is MNHEY and CDR2 SMNVEV (reference sequence). Trimming cost V 3 bases and J 3 bases, with 11 bases left between them. The CDR3 loop is CASSFYGPDTGELFF. The CDR3 DNA reads TGTGCCAGCAGTTTTTATGGGCCGGACACCGGGGAGCTGTTTTTT.

This clone occurred once. V usage is TRBV6-2 or TRBV6-3 and J usage is TRBJ2-5, with D unclear. CDR1 and CDR2 (germline): MNHEY, SVGEGT. This CDR3 has 14 residues. The ends were cut back, 2 bases at V and 2 bases at J, with 9 bases in the middle. The CDR3 coding sequence is TGTGCCAGCAGTTACATCACGACTCAAGAGACCCAGTACTTC. Translation gives CASSYITTQETQYF.

The rearrangement joins TRBV5-4 to TRBJ1-3; D gene unclear. This CDR3 region has 16 residues. V was pared by 0 bases and J by 0 bases, with 10 bases between. The V gene's germline CDR1 is SGHNT and CDR2 YYREEE (reference sequence). CDR3 region: CASSLGGSYSGNTIYF. The CDR3 DNA is TGTGCCAGCAGCTTGGGAGGCTCCTACTCTGGAAACACCATATATTTT.

This clone has just one count. The chain links TRBV7-2 to TRBJ1-4; D gene ambiguous. Germline assignment: CDR1 SGHTA and CDR2 FQGNSA. The CDR3 is 15 residues long. V lost 6 bases, J lost 7 bases, and 18 bases lay in between. The CDR3 nucleotides are TGTGCCAGCAGTTACATGGTCGGGGAGGGTGAAAAACTGTTTTTT. Protein product: CASSYMVGEGEKLFF.